These 5 T cell receptor beta chains were all obtained from the same sample, sequenced in a study of primary melanoma T cells and metastatic recurrence. Profiled with immunoSEQ multiplex PCR; TCRdb holds only in-frame clones, not every one. Of over 700 clones listed, around 73% are singletons. Input material: melanoma tumor tissue. The receptors shown here come from a human donor with melanoma.

V is TRBV28 and J is TRBJ2-5, with D possibly TRBD2 on 5 matching bases. Germline V gives CDR1 MDHEN, CDR2 SYDVKM. This CDR3 is 17 amino acids long. V shed 5 bases and J shed 1 base, with 20 bases lying between them. CDR3 loop: CASSVRLVPGSQETQYF. DNA of the CDR3: TGTGCCAGCAGTGTTAGACTTGTCCCGGGGTCCCAAGAGACCCAGTACTTC. The complete variable domain, with remaining parts taken from reference TRBV28 and TRBJ2-5, reads DVKVTQSSRYLVKRTGEKVFLECVQDMDHENMFWYRQDPGLGLRLIYFSYDVKMKEKGDIPEGYSVSREKKERFSLILESASTNQTSMYLCASSVRLVPGSQETQYFGPGTRLLVL.

The chain joins TRBV29-1 to TRBJ2-7, with TRBD1 identical over 9 bases. Trimming cost V 6 bases and J 1 base; bases outside gene matches: 4. Germline V gene data show CDR1 as SQVTM and CDR2 as ANQGSEA. The CDR3 extends over 13 amino acids. For the CDR3, the DNA is TGCAGCGTGGGGGGACAGGGATCCTACGAGCAGTACTTC. The encoded protein is CSVGGQGSYEQYF.

This clone showed up just a few times. This chain connects TRBV14 to TRBJ2-6; D gene ambiguous. V gave up 6 bases and J gave up 3 bases, with 9 bases separating them. This CDR3 has 14 amino acids. The germline CDR1 and CDR2 sequences are SGHDN and FVKESK. The CDR3 coding sequence is TGTGCCAGCAGTCGCGGTAGTGGGGCCAACGTCCTGACTTTC. This encodes CASSRGSGANVLTF.

The CDR3 coding sequence is TGTGCCAGCAGCGAACCGGGACAGTTTAATTCACCCCTCCACTTT. It encodes CASSEPGQFNSPLHF. The chain joins TRBV11-3 to TRBJ1-6; the match to TRBD1 covers 7 bases. From germline, CDR1 is SGHNT and CDR2 YENEEA. V dropped 5 bases and J dropped 6; count of bases not matched to a gene: 7. The CDR3 has 15 residues. The full variable domain, rest sourced from reference TRBV11-3 and TRBJ1-6, is EAGVVQSPRYKIIEKKQPVAFWCNPISGHNTLYWYLQNLGQGPELLIRYENEEAVDDSQLPKDRFSAERLKGVDSTLKIQPAELGDSAVYLCASSEPGQFNSPLHFGNGTRLTVT.

The chain is built from TRBV5-1 and TRBJ2-1; TRBD2 agrees at 8 bases. Germline values: CDR1 SGHRS, CDR2 YFSETQ. V trimming: 0 bases; J trimming: 8 bases; junction bases outside the gene matches: 7. There are 15 residues in the CDR3. CDR3 loop: CASSLAGETSDEQFF. The CDR3 DNA sequence: TGCGCCAGCAGCTTGGCCGGGGAGACTAGCGATGAGCAGTTCTTC.